The next 26 T cell receptor beta chains were all read from a single sample in a study of Ad26.COV2.S vaccination and SARS-CoV-2 variants (TCRdb year 2021). Library preparation employed the immunoSEQ multiplex PCR assay. The immuneACCESS repertoire file appears here via TCRdb, limited to in-frame rearrangements. These files lack a portion of the clones; in checked studies, under half of the deficit traces to unresolved V genes, and the cause of the others is not known. Within this sample are under 550,000 clones, with approximately 87% of them counted one time only. Around 3.6% of the sample lies in the top ten. This specimen's treatment or condition label, per the study, means: roughly 20 received Ad26.COV2.S at low or high dose, single or two shots; about 5 received placebo; per-sample allocation not given. For vaccine and placebo recipients, the sequenced repertoires came from samples collected on day 63 after the first injection.

Sequences were derived from peripheral blood, sampled in a trial of Ad26.COV2.S vaccine versus placebo. The source of these receptors is a person between 18 and 59 years old who received the Ad26.COV2.S COVID-19 vaccine or a placebo.

In its sample, this clone was seen a few times. This sequence joins TRBV7-3 and TRBJ2-1, with D possibly TRBD1 on 5 matching bases. Germline lookup yields CDR1 SGHTA and CDR2 FQGTGA. V lost 6 bases, J lost 10 bases, and 16 bases lay in between. The CDR3 is 13 amino acids. DNA for the CDR3: TGTGCCAGCAGTTTTAAACCAGGACACGAGCAGTTCTTC. The encoded protein is CASSFKPGHEQFF.

The rearrangement uses TRBV19 and TRBJ1-1, with 9 bases identical to TRBD1. Trimming took 8 bases from V and 4 from J; bases not matched to a gene: 11. Germline loops: CDR1 LNHDA, CDR2 SQIVND (reference sequence). This CDR3 region has 15 residues. CDR3 bases: TGTGCCAGTCCGCCAGGACAGGGGCTGGTCACTGAAGCTTTCTTT. Its protein product is CASPPGQGLVTEAFF.

This rearrangement joins TRBV5-1 to TRBJ2-1; 8 bases map to TRBD2. CDR1 SGHRS and CDR2 YFSETQ come from the germline V gene. The length of the CDR3 is 14 residues. Unmatched junction bases numbered 7, after V lost 3 bases and J lost 8 bases. CDR3 DNA: TGCGCCAGCAGCTCCGGGGGGGCATACGATGAGCAGTTCTTC. Translating gives CASSSGGAYDEQFF.

Remarks on this clone: The same CDR3 is also encoded by other DNA sequences in this sample. The V call is TRBV7-2, the J call TRBJ2-3; D is unclear. There are 12 residues in the CDR3. In germline, CDR1 is SGHTA, CDR2 FQGNSA. Between the trimmed V and J ends, which lost 5 bases and 3 bases, there was a span of 6 bases. The CDR3 region has the DNA TGTGCCAGCAGCCTACTTACAGATACGCAGTATTTT. Its translation: CASSLLTDTQYF.

The rearrangement joins TRBV28 to TRBJ2-3, with a possible D match to TRBD1 (6 bases). The CDR3 is 17 amino acids. From germline, CDR1 is MDHEN and CDR2 SYDVKM. The V end lost 4 bases, the J end lost 6 bases, and 23 bases lay between the germline ends. The CDR3 DNA reads as TGTGCCAGCAGTTCCGCAGGACAGTTTGTGGATGGTGATACGCAGTATTTT. Amino acid sequence: CASSSAGQFVDGDTQYF.

This clone was counted once. The CDR3 protein is CASSSGTGASGSPLHF. The CDR3 nucleotides are TGTGCCAGCAGTTCCGGGACAGGGGCAAGTGGTTCACCCCTCCACTTT. The rearrangement links TRBV2 to TRBJ1-6; 10 bases are shared with TRBD1. V lost 5 bases, J lost 9 bases, and 10 bases stayed unmatched. The CDR3 length is 16 residues. Germline CDR1 SNHLY, CDR2 FYNNEI.

The chain has TRBV7-2 and TRBJ2-7; TRBD1 matches 9 bases. V was clipped by 4 bases and J by 0 bases; unmatched bases: 4. CDR3 length: 15 amino acids. Germline V gene data show CDR1 as SGHTA and CDR2 as FQGNSA. CDR3 amino acids: CASSYGTGSSYEQYF. The CDR3 DNA is TGTGCCAGCAGCTATGGGACAGGGAGCTCCTACGAGCAGTACTTC.

Written as DNA, the CDR3 is TGTGCCAGTAACGGGCAACACACTGAAGCTTTCTTT. This codes for CASNGQHTEAFF. The chain is built from TRBV19 and TRBJ1-1; no definite D call. This CDR3 comprises 12 residues. Trimming took off 7 bases at V and 3 bases at J, with 9 bases between the two ends. Germline V gene sequence: CDR1 LNHDA, CDR2 SQIVND (reference sequence). Full variable domain (outside the CDR3, taken from reference TRBV19 and TRBJ1-1): DGGITQSPKYLFRKEGQNVTLSCEQNLNHDAMYWYRQDPGQGLRLIYYSQIVNDFQKGDIAEGYSVSREKKESFPLTVTSAQKNPTAFYLCASNGQHTEAFFGQGTRLTVV.

In this sample, this clone turned up a few times. The chain couples TRBV6-2 or TRBV6-3 to TRBJ1-1; D remains ambiguous. Germline-derived CDR1 and CDR2 are MNHEY and SVGEGT. CDR3 length: 16 amino acids. V lost 2 bases, J lost 0 bases, and 13 bases lay in between. The CDR3 sequence is CASSYPSWILNTEAFF. For the CDR3, the DNA is TGTGCCAGCAGTTACCCGAGTTGGATCCTGAACACTGAAGCTTTCTTT.

J is TRBJ2-2 and V is TRBV6-2 or TRBV6-3; perhaps TRBD2 as D (5 bases). The CDR3 covers 16 residues. The V end lost 2 bases, the J end lost 1 base, and 11 bases lay between the germline ends. Germline V lookup: CDR1 MNHEY, CDR2 SVGEGT. The DNA of the CDR3 is TGTGCCAGCAGTTACGGTCTCGGGGAGAACACCGGGGAGCTGTTTTTT. It is translated as CASSYGLGENTGELFF.

The chain links TRBV9 to TRBJ2-7; 7 bases map to TRBD1. The CDR3 totals 13 residues. V was pared by 3 bases and J by 3 bases, with 3 bases of the junction left unmatched. The germline V gene has CDR1 SGDLS and CDR2 YYNGEE. The CDR3 protein is CASSGRTGYEQYF. For the CDR3, the DNA is TGTGCCAGCAGCGGGAGGACAGGCTACGAGCAGTACTTC.

This clone was counted a single time. The chain is built from TRBV6-5 and TRBJ1-5; 8 nucleotides align to TRBD1. The V segment lost 6 bases and the J segment 5 bases; nucleotides outside the gene matches: 0. Germline CDR1 is MNHEY and CDR2 is SVGAGI. This CDR3 contains 12 residues. CDR3 sequence reads: CASRQGDQPQHF. In DNA form, the CDR3 reads TGTGCCAGCAGACAGGGGGATCAGCCCCAGCATTTT.

The chain uses TRBV19 and TRBJ2-7, with D perhaps matching TRBD1 (5 bases). Germline CDR1 and CDR2: LNHDA and SQIVND (reference sequence). The CDR3 spans 13 residues. Trimming shortened V by 3 bases and J by 3 bases, and 9 bases separated the two germline ends. The CDR3 spells CASSMGQGYEQYF. CDR3 sequence (DNA): TGTGCCAGTAGTATGGGCCAGGGCTACGAGCAGTACTTC.

This chain joins TRBV11-3 and TRBJ2-3; the D gene could be TRBD1 or TRBD2 (5 bases each). CDR1 and CDR2 (germline): SGHNT, YENEEA. This CDR3 is built from 13 residues. V dropped 5 bases and J dropped 11 bases, with 17 bases sitting between them. CDR3 sequence (DNA): TGTGCCAGCAGCACACGAGCTGGGGGTGGGCAGTATTTT. Amino acid sequence: CASSTRAGGGQYF.

In this sample, this clone turned up once. V gene TRBV7-2 combines with J gene TRBJ1-5; 7 bases are shared with TRBD1. Germline V gene sequence: CDR1 SGHTA, CDR2 FQGNSA. With 3 bases clipped from V and 5 bases from J, the junction kept 7 bases outside the gene matches. The CDR3 runs to 15 residues. CDR3 in amino acids: CASSFGTVIDQPQHF. The CDR3 nucleotides read TGTGCCAGCAGCTTTGGGACAGTTATCGATCAGCCCCAGCATTTT. The entire variable domain, with the rest obtained from reference TRBV7-2 and TRBJ1-5, is as follows: GAGVSQSPSNKVTEKGKDVELRCDPISGHTALYWYRQSLGQGLEFLIYFQGNSAPDKSGLPSDRFSAERTGGSVSTLTIQRTQQEDSAVYLCASSFGTVIDQPQHFGDGTRLSIL.

The chain employs TRBV6-2 or TRBV6-3 and TRBJ2-3; possibly TRBD2 for D (5 bases). The CDR3 runs 14 residues. The V gene lost 6 bases and the J gene lost 2 bases, with 12 bases spanning the gap. Per the germline V gene, CDR1 is MNHEY and CDR2 is SVGEGT. The CDR3 region is CASSQRTHTDTQYF. For the CDR3, the DNA is TGTGCCAGCAGCCAACGGACTCACACAGATACGCAGTATTTT.

The genes are TRBV29-1 and TRBJ1-1; unclear D gene. V was cut by 5 bases and J by 6 bases, with 16 bases left in between. Per germline, CDR1 SQVTM and CDR2 ANQGSEA. The CDR3 consists of 13 residues. The CDR3: CSVRVASGAEAFF. The CDR3 DNA reads as TGCAGCGTTCGCGTGGCCAGCGGGGCTGAAGCTTTCTTT.

This rearrangement joins TRBV4-3 to TRBJ2-5; D uncertain. The CDR3 is made up of 14 amino acids. V was trimmed by 2 bases and J by 5 bases, leaving 12 bases between them. The germline CDR1 and CDR2 sequences are LGHNA and YSLEER. Here the CDR3 reads CASSQKEGPETQYF. In DNA, the CDR3 is TGCGCCAGCAGCCAAAAAGAAGGGCCGGAGACCCAGTACTTC.

This chain connects TRBV7-9 to TRBJ2-2, with TRBD1 as a possible D gene (6 bases). Trimming took off 10 bases at V and 0 bases at J, with 18 bases between the two ends. The CDR3 has 16 residues. CDR1 and CDR2 (germline): SEHNR, FQNEAQ (reference sequence). CDR3 loop: CATIKMRTANTGELFF. As DNA, the CDR3 is TGTGCCACTATCAAAATGAGGACAGCGAACACCGGGGAGCTGTTTTTT.

The V gene is TRBV21-1, the J gene TRBJ1-2; the D call TRBD1 from the table was never checked on the DNA. TRBV21-1 is listed as a pseudogene. The CDR3 has 12 amino acids. The CDR3 nucleotides are TGTGCCGACGGCAGGGGGCAAGGTGGCTACACCTTC. Protein product: CADGRGQGGYTF.

V usage is TRBV7-2 and J usage is TRBJ2-3, with 9 nucleotides matching TRBD2. The CDR3 contains 15 residues. V lost 2 bases, J lost 1 base, and 1 base stayed unmatched. Looked up from germline, CDR1 is SGHTA and CDR2 is FQGNSA. The CDR3 region has the DNA TGTGCCAGCAGCTTACAGCGGGGGGGCACAGATACGCAGTATTTT. This codes for CASSLQRGGTDTQYF.

The chain couples TRBV3-1 (or the pseudogene TRBV3-2) to TRBJ1-5, with D possibly TRBD1 on 5 matching bases. Germline V lookup: CDR1 LGHDT, CDR2 YNNKEL (reference sequence). V lost 6 bases and J 4 bases, leaving 16 bases between the germline ends. The CDR3 consists of 15 residues. The CDR3 spells CASSRSATENQPQHF. The CDR3 DNA reads as TGTGCCAGCAGTCGTTCGGCGACAGAGAATCAGCCCCAGCATTTT.

This clone came up many times. V gene TRBV10-3 combines with J gene TRBJ2-2, with 7 nucleotides matching TRBD1. The J segment lost 3 bases and the V segment lost 5 bases, leaving 12 bases of the junction unmatched. Germline V gene data show CDR1 as ENHRY and CDR2 as SYGVKD. The CDR3 has 17 amino acids. The CDR3 protein is CAISPVGGTEYTGELFF. CDR3 bases: TGTGCCATCAGTCCGGTCGGTGGGACAGAGTACACCGGGGAGCTGTTTTTT.

The chain's CDR3 is CASSPAGPNTEAFF. CDR3 DNA: TGTGCCAGCAGTCCCGCCGGTCCGAACACTGAAGCTTTCTTT. This chain connects TRBV28 to TRBJ1-1, with D uncertain. Per germline, CDR1 MDHEN and CDR2 SYDVKM. Between the trimmed V and J ends, which lost 5 bases and 1 base, there was a span of 11 bases. The CDR3 is made up of 14 amino acids.

This rearrangement joins TRBV9 to TRBJ2-2, with 7 bases identical to TRBD1. The CDR3 runs 15 residues. Germline loops: CDR1 SGDLS, CDR2 YYNGEE. J gave up 4 bases and V 3 bases, and 6 bases lay outside the gene matches. The CDR3 region has the DNA TGTGCCAGCAGCGCATGGGACAGCCCCACCGGGGAGCTGTTTTTT. This gives the protein CASSAWDSPTGELFF.

The V gene is TRBV10-3, the J gene TRBJ2-3; 7 nucleotides match TRBD2. Germline CDR1 reads ENHRY; CDR2 reads SYGVKD. J lost 6 bases, V lost 1 base, and 4 bases had no gene match. The CDR3 has 14 residues. CDR3 residues: CAISEWQGGDTQYF. CDR3 DNA sequence: TGTGCCATCAGTGAGTGGCAGGGAGGGGATACGCAGTATTTT.